This T cell receptor beta chain was sequenced for a study of blood T cell repertoires in COVID-19. Per the authors' pipeline: For nucleated cells, counts were estimated from reference gene primer amplification. Generated by immunoSEQ multiplex PCR, the TCRdb table keeps only in-frame clones and is missing some. V and J calls plus clone size are reproduced from that table; the DNA served to infer D and trimming. This table has fewer than 300,000 clones, about 91% appearing once. The ends were cut back, 5 bases at V and 9 bases at J, with 17 bases in the middle. Germline V gene lookup returns CDR1 SSHAT and CDR2 FNYEAQ (reference sequence). The CDR3 spans 14 residues. Seattle's cohort entered during active infection and was followed longitudinally.

The chain uses TRBV7-7 and TRBJ2-1; D may be TRBD2 (6 bases). The sequenced material came from peripheral blood. The sequence came from a person between 18 and 30 years old with COVID-19, enrolled during active disease. This CDR3 reads CASSPGDSNPEQFF. In DNA, the CDR3 is TGTGCCAGCAGCCCCGGGGACTCGAACCCTGAGCAGTTCTTC. Full variable domain (remainder filled in from reference TRBV7-7 and TRBJ2-1): GAGVSQSPRYKVTKRGQDVTLRCDPISSHATLYWYQQALGQGPEFLTYFNYEAQPDKSGLPSDRFSAERPEGSISTLTIQRTEQRDSAMYRCASSPGDSNPEQFFGPGTRLTVL.